This TCR beta chain stems from a study of shared clonotypes between healthy human individuals. The naive CD8 population came from CD45RO-negative cells selected for CCR7, without terminally differentiated effector memory CD45RA+ cells. Remarks on this clone: Its antigen remains unidentified.

Findings and caveats of the study: The small donor group covered limited genetic and exposure diversity.

Germline V gene sequence: CDR1 LNHDA, CDR2 SQIVND (reference sequence). V shed 2 bases and J shed 0 bases, with 4 bases lying between them. CDR3 length: 14 amino acids. Study processing details: Filtering differed since immunoSEQ provided only junctions, with no quality scores. Assay used: immunoSEQ multiplex PCR; TCRdb lists only in-frame clones, some missing. For V, J and clone size, that table is used; D and trimming come from the DNA. The sample holds about 2.1 million clones, roughly 93% seen once. This clonotype was obtained from a man between 18 and 35 years old in good health. Some clones in this sample may be carry-over from other donors' samples. Sequencing was carried out using naive CD8+ T cells from PBMCs. The chain links TRBV19 to TRBJ2-2; D unclear. This chain's CDR3 is CASSIPANTGELFF. For the CDR3, the DNA is TGTGCCAGTAGTATACCAGCGAACACCGGGGAGCTGTTTTTT.